This T cell receptor (beta chain) was captured by sequencing in a study of early T cells in non-severe SARS-CoV-2 infection. Study-wide background: Bulk RNA from unsorted whole blood was sequenced; chains were unpaired.

Details on this clonotype: What it binds is not known.

CDR3 length: 13 residues. V lost 5 bases, J lost 1 base, and 9 bases lay in between. From germline, CDR1 is SEHNR and CDR2 FQNEAQ (reference sequence). Unique molecular identifier tags were affixed to discrete cDNA molecules. MiXCR was run by TCRdb on the 5' RACE reads, yielding one entry per CDR3 protein. Among roughly 100,000 distinct CDR3 sequences listed, around 12% were seen once. Study-wide results and caveats: The study's VDJdb matching favored anti-spike CD8 responses and missed private and CD4 specificities.

This chain joins TRBV7-9 and TRBJ2-7; D call uncertain. The sequencing used whole blood, collected at baseline. The receptor was derived from an adult who was a healthcare worker with PCR-confirmed SARS-CoV-2 infection or an uninfected control (not recorded which). DNA of the CDR3: TGTGCCAGCAGCAGCCCAGGTTCCTACGAGCAGTACTTC. Translation: CASSSPGSYEQYF.